Listed below are T cell receptor beta chains from one sample, sequenced in a study of human T cells and chemical hapten exposure. TCRdb processed the RACE reads anew with MiXCR; each CDR3 protein has one entry. The sample carries just over 350,000 distinct CDR3 sequences, about 6.3% recorded once. The sequences come from whole blood, collected in connection with sensitization to the hapten diphenylcyclopropenone (DPC). The receptors shown here come from a woman younger than 35 with alopecia areata. Some clones in this sample may be carry-over from other donors' samples. The CDR3 runs from the conserved cysteine through the conserved F or W. D genes are given only for firm matches. Not every row has a clone size; where given, it reads once, few, many or a size class.

abundance: few; j_gene: TRBJ2-5; v_gene: TRBV7-2; d_gene: TRBD1; CDR3aa: CASRRSESQGARGTQYF; CDR3nt: TGTGCCAGCAGACGTTCAGAATCGCAGGGGGCACGGGGGACCCAGTACTTC
abundance: few; j_gene: TRBJ2-4; v_gene: TRBV28; d_gene: NA; CDR3aa: CASREGTAKNIQYF; CDR3nt: TGTGCCAGCAGAGAGGGGACGGCCAAAAACATTCAGTACTTC
abundance: NA; j_gene: TRBJ2-7; v_gene: TRBV6-1; d_gene: NA; CDR3aa: CASSQQGPYEQYF; CDR3nt: TGTGCCAGCAGCCAACAGGGACCCTACGAGCAGTACTTC
abundance: NA; j_gene: TRBJ2-3; v_gene: TRBV12-3/TRBV12-4; d_gene: TRBD1; CDR3aa: CASSSWTGAGVDTQYF; CDR3nt: TGTGCCAGCAGCTCCTGGACAGGGGCCGGGGTGGATACGCAGTATTTT
abundance: few; j_gene: TRBJ2-7; v_gene: TRBV5-1; d_gene: NA; CDR3aa: CASSLAVPGSRNEQYF; CDR3nt: TGCGCCAGCAGCTTGGCCGTGCCGGGGAGTCGGAACGAGCAGTACTTC
abundance: few; j_gene: TRBJ1-2; v_gene: TRBV5-5; d_gene: NA; CDR3aa: CASSWGPSLQSTGYTF; CDR3nt: TGTGCCAGCAGCTGGGGGCCGAGTCTTCAGTCAACAGGCTACACCTTC
abundance: NA; j_gene: TRBJ2-1; v_gene: TRBV29-1; d_gene: NA; CDR3aa: CSVGDNTYNEQFF; CDR3nt: TGCAGCGTTGGGGACAACACCTACAATGAGCAGTTCTTC
abundance: many; j_gene: TRBJ1-4; v_gene: TRBV5-1; d_gene: NA; CDR3aa: CASSLATRSVNEKLFF; CDR3nt: TGCGCCAGCAGCTTGGCAACGCGGTCCGTTAATGAAAAACTGTTTTTT
abundance: many; j_gene: TRBJ1-3; v_gene: TRBV29-1; d_gene: TRBD1; CDR3aa: CSVEDWDRVGPLSGNTIYF; CDR3nt: TGCAGCGTTGAAGATTGGGACAGGGTTGGACCATTATCTGGAAACACCATATATTTT
abundance: NA; j_gene: TRBJ2-3; v_gene: TRBV20-1; d_gene: NA; CDR3aa: CSALHGRADTQYF; CDR3nt: TGCAGTGCTCTCCACGGCAGGGCGGATACGCAGTATTTT
abundance: many; j_gene: TRBJ1-5; v_gene: TRBV24-1; d_gene: TRBD1; CDR3aa: CATSDPGTGDQPQHF; CDR3nt: TGTGCCACCAGTGATCCCGGGACAGGCGATCAGCCCCAGCATTTT
abundance: many; j_gene: TRBJ1-5; v_gene: TRBV7-2; d_gene: NA; CDR3aa: CASSLAGGRRDQPQHF; CDR3nt: TGTGCCAGCAGCTTAGCGGGGGGGCGGCGCGATCAGCCCCAGCATTTT
abundance: many; j_gene: TRBJ2-7; v_gene: TRBV10-3; d_gene: TRBD1; CDR3aa: CAIGQGAYEQYF; CDR3nt: TGTGCCATCGGACAGGGGGCCTACGAGCAGTACTTC
abundance: few; j_gene: TRBJ1-1; v_gene: TRBV29-1; d_gene: NA; CDR3aa: CSVVRGGTMNTEAFF; CDR3nt: TGCAGCGTTGTAAGGGGCGGAACAATGAACACTGAAGCTTTCTTT
abundance: NA; j_gene: TRBJ2-7; v_gene: TRBV5-6; d_gene: NA; CDR3aa: CASRAEAYEQYF; CDR3nt: TGTGCCAGCAGAGCGGAGGCCTACGAGCAGTACTTC
abundance: NA; j_gene: TRBJ1-2; v_gene: TRBV2; d_gene: NA; CDR3aa: CASSDQGQNYGYTF; CDR3nt: TGTGCCAGCAGTGATCAGGGGCAAAACTATGGCTACACCTTC
abundance: few; j_gene: TRBJ1-2; v_gene: TRBV24-1; d_gene: NA; CDR3aa: CATSGDGFNYGYTF; CDR3nt: TGTGCCACCAGTGGGGACGGGTTCAACTATGGCTACACCTTC
abundance: many; j_gene: TRBJ1-1; v_gene: TRBV7-8; d_gene: NA; CDR3aa: CASSSNMGHPNTEAFF; CDR3nt: TGTGCCAGCAGCTCGAATATGGGACACCCGAACACTGAAGCTTTCTTT
abundance: NA; j_gene: TRBJ2-1; v_gene: TRBV4-3; d_gene: TRBD2; CDR3aa: CASSHGTTSYNEQFF; CDR3nt: TGCGCCAGCAGCCACGGGACTACCTCCTACAATGAGCAGTTCTTC
abundance: NA; j_gene: TRBJ1-4; v_gene: TRBV7-2; d_gene: NA; CDR3aa: CASSLVAGLREKLFF; CDR3nt: TGTGCCAGCAGCTTAGTTGCGGGGTTGCGTGAAAAACTGTTTTTT
abundance: NA; j_gene: TRBJ1-4; v_gene: TRBV7-9; d_gene: NA; CDR3aa: CASSLSRGAGEKLFF; CDR3nt: TGTGCCAGCAGCTTAAGTAGGGGGGCTGGTGAAAAACTGTTTTTT
abundance: many; j_gene: TRBJ2-2; v_gene: TRBV20-1; d_gene: NA; CDR3aa: CSAAIGLTLTGELFF; CDR3nt: TGCAGTGCCGCTATTGGACTAACTCTCACCGGGGAGCTGTTTTTT
abundance: few; j_gene: TRBJ2-7; v_gene: TRBV7-9; d_gene: NA; CDR3aa: CASSLAHREEQYF; CDR3nt: TGTGCCAGCAGCTTAGCCCACAGGGAAGAGCAGTACTTC
abundance: few; j_gene: TRBJ2-7; v_gene: TRBV5-6; d_gene: TRBD2; CDR3aa: CASSLPGGSYEQYF; CDR3nt: TGTGCCAGCAGCTTGCCGGGGGGATCCTACGAGCAGTACTTC
abundance: few; j_gene: TRBJ2-5; v_gene: TRBV7-6; d_gene: NA; CDR3aa: CASSGAGWETQYF; CDR3nt: TGTGCCAGCAGTGGGGCGGGATGGGAGACCCAGTACTTC
abundance: few; j_gene: TRBJ1-2; v_gene: TRBV7-2; d_gene: NA; CDR3aa: CASSFYGNYGYTF; CDR3nt: TGTGCCAGCAGCTTCTATGGCAACTATGGCTACACCTTC
abundance: few; j_gene: TRBJ2-7; v_gene: TRBV6-1; d_gene: TRBD1; CDR3aa: CASSGMTGGTYEQYF; CDR3nt: TGTGCCAGCAGTGGTATGACAGGGGGGACCTACGAGCAGTACTTC
abundance: many; j_gene: TRBJ1-1; v_gene: TRBV29-1; d_gene: NA; CDR3aa: CSVIPLNTEAFF; CDR3nt: TGCAGCGTTATCCCCTTGAACACTGAAGCTTTCTTT
abundance: few; j_gene: TRBJ2-1; v_gene: TRBV7-2; d_gene: NA; CDR3aa: CASSLGEYNEQFF; CDR3nt: TGTGCCAGCAGCTTAGGCGAGTACAATGAGCAGTTCTTC
abundance: many; j_gene: TRBJ1-1; v_gene: TRBV6-5; d_gene: NA; CDR3aa: CASSYAGRNTEAFF; CDR3nt: TGTGCCAGCAGTTACGCAGGAAGGAACACTGAAGCTTTCTTT
abundance: many; j_gene: TRBJ1-2; v_gene: TRBV27; d_gene: NA; CDR3aa: CASSGGILYGYTF; CDR3nt: TGTGCCAGCAGCGGGGGGATACTCTATGGCTACACCTTC
abundance: few; j_gene: TRBJ1-5; v_gene: TRBV6-2/TRBV6-3; d_gene: NA; CDR3aa: CASSYVRGSGNQPQHF; CDR3nt: TGTGCCAGCAGTTACGTACGGGGTTCAGGTAATCAGCCCCAGCATTTT
abundance: NA; j_gene: TRBJ2-2; v_gene: TRBV13; d_gene: NA; CDR3aa: CASSHGRNTGELFF; CDR3nt: TGTGCCAGCAGCCACGGACGAAACACCGGGGAGCTGTTTTTT
abundance: many; j_gene: TRBJ2-3; v_gene: TRBV7-2; d_gene: TRBD2; CDR3aa: CASSLTSGVEDTQYF; CDR3nt: TGTGCCAGCAGCTTGACTAGCGGGGTAGAGGATACGCAGTATTTT
abundance: few; j_gene: TRBJ2-1; v_gene: TRBV4-1; d_gene: NA; CDR3aa: CASSQGDGAYNEQFF; CDR3nt: TGCGCCAGCAGCCAAGGGGACGGAGCCTACAATGAGCAGTTCTTC
abundance: few; j_gene: TRBJ2-7; v_gene: TRBV6-1; d_gene: NA; CDR3aa: CAATEGGPYEQYF; CDR3nt: TGTGCCGCCACAGAGGGGGGACCCTACGAGCAGTACTTC
abundance: few; j_gene: TRBJ2-7; v_gene: TRBV6-5; d_gene: NA; CDR3aa: CASSYPPGGHEQYF; CDR3nt: TGTGCCAGCAGTTACCCTCCCGGGGGCCACGAGCAGTACTTC
abundance: NA; j_gene: TRBJ2-5; v_gene: TRBV7-2; d_gene: TRBD2; CDR3aa: CASSPAGAGVYPETQYF; CDR3nt: TGTGCCAGCAGCCCAGCCGGAGCGGGGGTCTATCCGGAGACCCAGTACTTC
abundance: many; j_gene: TRBJ2-5; v_gene: TRBV4-3; d_gene: TRBD1; CDR3aa: CASSRLTGGKETQYF; CDR3nt: TGCGCCAGCAGCCGCCTGACAGGGGGTAAAGAGACCCAGTACTTC
abundance: few; j_gene: TRBJ2-3; v_gene: TRBV9; d_gene: NA; CDR3aa: CASSVQGDTQYF; CDR3nt: TGTGCCAGCAGCGTACAGGGGGATACGCAGTATTTT
abundance: NA; j_gene: TRBJ2-1; v_gene: TRBV6-2/TRBV6-3; d_gene: TRBD2; CDR3aa: CASSLTSLHEQFF; CDR3nt: TGTGCCAGCAGTTTGACTAGCCTACATGAGCAGTTCTTC
abundance: NA; j_gene: TRBJ2-7; v_gene: TRBV7-9; d_gene: NA; CDR3aa: CASSPTGTYEQYF; CDR3nt: TGTGCCAGCAGCCCTACAGGGACCTACGAGCAGTACTTC
abundance: many; j_gene: TRBJ1-6; v_gene: TRBV4-3; d_gene: NA; CDR3aa: CASSQLGDYNSPLHF; CDR3nt: TGCGCCAGCAGCCAACTAGGGGATTATAATTCACCCCTCCACTTT
abundance: many; j_gene: TRBJ2-4; v_gene: TRBV5-1; d_gene: NA; CDR3aa: CASSGLGSPHIQYF; CDR3nt: TGCGCCAGCAGCGGGCTAGGGAGTCCTCACATTCAGTACTTC
abundance: NA; j_gene: TRBJ2-1; v_gene: TRBV20-1; d_gene: TRBD2; CDR3aa: CSARGFSGDYNEQFF; CDR3nt: TGCAGTGCTAGAGGTTTTAGCGGGGATTACAATGAGCAGTTCTTC
abundance: many; j_gene: TRBJ1-1; v_gene: TRBV3-1; d_gene: NA; CDR3aa: CASSQDLGPGDTEAFF; CDR3nt: TGTGCCAGCAGCCAAGATCTAGGGCCGGGGGACACTGAAGCTTTCTTT
abundance: NA; j_gene: TRBJ2-2; v_gene: TRBV12-3/TRBV12-4; d_gene: TRBD1; CDR3aa: CASSRPYASGTVNTGELFF; CDR3nt: TGTGCCAGCAGCCGTCCCTACGCCTCCGGGACAGTAAACACCGGGGAGCTGTTTTTT
abundance: many; j_gene: TRBJ1-5; v_gene: TRBV7-2; d_gene: NA; CDR3aa: CASSSFLGVPQHF; CDR3nt: TGTGCCAGCAGCTCTTTTCTGGGGGTGCCCCAGCATTTT
abundance: many; j_gene: TRBJ1-1; v_gene: TRBV4-3; d_gene: TRBD1; CDR3aa: CASSQEQGRPTEAFF; CDR3nt: TGCGCCAGCAGCCAAGAACAGGGGAGACCCACTGAAGCTTTCTTT
abundance: few; j_gene: TRBJ2-2; v_gene: TRBV10-2; d_gene: TRBD2; CDR3aa: CASRHRTSGRGTGELFF; CDR3nt: TGCGCCAGCAGACACCGGACTAGCGGGCGGGGCACCGGGGAGCTGTTTTTT
abundance: many; j_gene: TRBJ1-4; v_gene: TRBV6-5; d_gene: NA; CDR3aa: CASSPGRTTNEKLFF; CDR3nt: TGTGCCAGCAGTCCCGGACGGACAACTAATGAAAAACTGTTTTTT
abundance: few; j_gene: TRBJ1-1; v_gene: TRBV21-1; d_gene: NA; CDR3aa: CASSKGGRCAFF; CDR3nt: TGTGCCAGCAGCAAAGGGGGGAGGTGCGCTTTCTTT